This T cell receptor (beta chain) was found in a study of T cell changes during pregnancy in multiple sclerosis. This table comes from immunoSEQ multiplex PCR, and its TCRdb copy is limited to in-frame clones, with some not included. The top ten clones hold roughly 4% of a sample with tens of thousands of clones, approximately 90% of them seen once. The CDR3 is made up of 13 amino acids. From germline, CDR1 is MDHEN and CDR2 SYDVKM. The junction had 1 base not matched to a gene; V was cut back by 2 bases and J by 4 bases. The sequence was obtained from a female donor in good health, serving as a control in a pregnancy study. Some clones in this sample may be carry-over from other donors' samples. The chain is built from TRBV28 and TRBJ2-5, with 7 bases that match TRBD1. The specimen comprised PBMCs, sampled in the first trimester of pregnancy. The CDR3 DNA sequence: TGTGCCAGCAGTTTAAGGGGGCGAGAGACCCAGTACTTC. This gives the protein CASSLRGRETQYF.